The rows below give T cell receptor beta chains drawn from one sample of a study of tumor-infiltrating lymphocytes in oesophageal squamous cell carcinoma. TCRdb called the PCR reads again in MiXCR, with one record for every CDR3 protein. Of approximately 11,000 distinct CDR3 sequences in the sample, about 60% were seen once. Sequenced input: esophageal tumor tissue. The origin of the receptors is a male donor with esophageal squamous cell carcinoma. Each CDR3 is given with its conserved first and last residue.

>-|TRBV6-1
CASRQPGVKEQYF
>TRBJ2-5|TRBV2
CASKTSKETQYF
>TRBJ1-1|TRBV28
CASSLGGNTEAFF
>TRBJ2-1|TRBV7-7
CASSLESNNEQFF
>TRBJ1-5|TRBV6-1
CASSGEEPQHF
>TRBJ2-7|TRBV6-1
CASTGANRGLSEQYF
>TRBJ2-4|TRBV6-1
CASRPWASGREQYF
>TRBJ2-1|TRBV18
CASSPGGNEQFF
>-|TRBV7-9
CASSLNVAYEQYF
>TRBJ2-1|TRBV6-1
CASTRDRGNNEQFF
>TRBJ2-5|TRBV7-6
CASSLYRQETQYF
>TRBJ1-1|TRBV11-2
CASSLVLGVGTEAFF
>-|TRBV7-6
CASSLAGTREDEQYF
>-|TRBV12-3/TRBV12-4
CASSQGVAVVSETQYF
>TRBJ1-6|TRBV5-1
CASKYEGMPPLHF
>TRBJ1-4|TRBV25-1
CASSDRGQGRVKLFF
>TRBJ2-3|TRBV28
CASSPNRGPNTDTQYF